One T cell receptor beta chain is described in this entry. Given the absence of the conserved phenylalanine or tryptophan at the CDR3 end, a read error is likely. The data originate from a study of molecular identifiers for immune sequencing clone quantification. Via MiXCR, TCRdb re-called the PCR reads, giving one row per CDR3 protein. The top ten clones hold roughly 0.9% of a sample with over 600,000 distinct CDR3 sequences, nearly 20% of them seen once. Sequenced material: naive CD8+ T cells from blood, with Jurkat cell RNA spiked in. As for subset: FACS-sorted CD8+CD4-CCR7+CD45RA+ naive T cells. The clonotype was recovered from a human donor in good health. Some libraries in this study had Jurkat cell RNA spiked in.

CDR3 nucleotide sequence: TGTGCCTGCAGCCGATACGGGGGGGGCACCGGGGAGCTGTTTTCT. This codes for CACSRYGGGTGELFS. This chain links TRBV7-6 with TRBJ2-2, with 8 bases matching TRBD2. The CDR3 has 15 residues. The germline gives CDR1 SGHVS, CDR2 FNYEAQ.